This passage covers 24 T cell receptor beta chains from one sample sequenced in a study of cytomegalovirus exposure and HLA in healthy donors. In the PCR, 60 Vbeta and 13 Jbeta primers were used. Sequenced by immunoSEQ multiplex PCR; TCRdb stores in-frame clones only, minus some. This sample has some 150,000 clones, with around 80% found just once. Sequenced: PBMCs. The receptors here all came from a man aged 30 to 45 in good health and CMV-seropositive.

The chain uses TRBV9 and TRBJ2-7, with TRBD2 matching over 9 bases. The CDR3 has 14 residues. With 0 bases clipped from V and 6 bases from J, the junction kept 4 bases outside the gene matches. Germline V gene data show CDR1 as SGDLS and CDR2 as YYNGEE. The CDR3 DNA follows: TGTGCCAGCAGCGTAGGTGGGACTAGCACCGAGCAGTACTTC. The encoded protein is CASSVGGTSTEQYF.

The DNA of the CDR3 is TGCGCCAGCAGCCCGGAAGGCGTACAGCCTAATTCACCCCTCCACTTT. Its protein product is CASSPEGVQPNSPLHF. The chain joins TRBV5-1 to TRBJ1-6, with D unresolved. The CDR3 has 16 amino acids. The V and J ends lost 4 bases and 6 bases respectively, with 17 bases between them. The germline V gene encodes CDR1 SGHRS and CDR2 YFSETQ.

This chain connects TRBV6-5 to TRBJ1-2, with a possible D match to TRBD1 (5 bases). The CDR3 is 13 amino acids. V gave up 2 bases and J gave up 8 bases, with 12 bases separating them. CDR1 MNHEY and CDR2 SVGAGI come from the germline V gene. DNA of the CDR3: TGTGCCAGCAGTTACGCGGGGCCGGGGGGCTACACCTTC. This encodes CASSYAGPGGYTF.

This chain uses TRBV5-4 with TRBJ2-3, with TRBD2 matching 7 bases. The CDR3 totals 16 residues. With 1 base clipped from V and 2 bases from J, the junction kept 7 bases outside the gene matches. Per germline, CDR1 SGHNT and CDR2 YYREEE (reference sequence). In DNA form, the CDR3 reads TGTGCCAGCAGCTTGTCCGGGGGGTCATTCACAGATACGCAGTATTTT. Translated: CASSLSGGSFTDTQYF.

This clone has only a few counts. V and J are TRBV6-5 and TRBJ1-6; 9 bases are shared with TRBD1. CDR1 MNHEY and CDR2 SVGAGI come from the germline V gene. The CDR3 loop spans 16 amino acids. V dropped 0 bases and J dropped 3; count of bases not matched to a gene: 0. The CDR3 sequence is CASSYSTGGYNSPLHF. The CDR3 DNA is TGTGCCAGCAGTTACTCGACAGGGGGCTATAATTCACCCCTCCACTTT.

CDR3 protein: CASSALPGLSSYEQYF. DNA of the CDR3: TGTGCCAGCAGCGCTCTGCCAGGGTTGTCCTCCTACGAGCAGTACTTC. The chain couples TRBV28 to TRBJ2-7, with D possibly matching TRBD1 (5 bases). Germline V gives CDR1 MDHEN, CDR2 SYDVKM. This CDR3 has 16 residues. The V and J ends lost 6 bases and 0 bases respectively, with 18 bases between them.

In DNA form, the CDR3 reads TGTGCCAGCAGCTTAGGTGAAGTAGTTTGGGAGCAGTACTTC. Translation: CASSLGEVVWEQYF. V gene TRBV7-9 combines with J gene TRBJ2-7; the D is unclear. The CDR3 covers 14 residues. The V end lost 1 base, the J end lost 7 bases, and 14 bases lay between the germline ends. Per germline, CDR1 SEHNR and CDR2 FQNEAQ (reference sequence). Full variable domain (rest looked up from reference TRBV7-9 and TRBJ2-7): DTGVSQNPRHKITKRGQNVTFRCDPISEHNRLYWYRQTLGQGPEFLTYFQNEAQLEKSRLLSDRFSAERPKGSFSTLEIQRTEQGDSAMYLCASSLGEVVWEQYFGPGTRLTVT.

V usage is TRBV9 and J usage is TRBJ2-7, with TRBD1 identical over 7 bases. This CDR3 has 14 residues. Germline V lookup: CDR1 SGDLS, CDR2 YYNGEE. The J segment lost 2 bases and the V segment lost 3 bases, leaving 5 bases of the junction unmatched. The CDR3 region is CASSAGQSPYEQYF. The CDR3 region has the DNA TGTGCCAGCAGCGCGGGACAGTCCCCCTACGAGCAGTACTTC.

CDR3 sequence reads: CASALGQGKRNEQFF. CDR3 DNA sequence: TGTGCCAGTGCGCTCGGACAGGGGAAGCGGAATGAGCAGTTCTTC. V gene TRBV19 combines with J gene TRBJ2-1, with 9 bases lining up with TRBD1. After removal of 8 bases from V and 7 bases from J, the junction contained 12 bases not matched to a gene. This CDR3 spans 15 amino acids. Germline-derived CDR1 and CDR2 are LNHDA and SQIVND (reference sequence).

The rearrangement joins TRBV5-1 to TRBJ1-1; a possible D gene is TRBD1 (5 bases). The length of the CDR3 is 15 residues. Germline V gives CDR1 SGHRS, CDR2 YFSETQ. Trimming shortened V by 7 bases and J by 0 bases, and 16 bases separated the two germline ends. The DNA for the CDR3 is TGCGCCAGCGGCGGGGGTGTAGGGATGAACACTGAAGCTTTCTTT. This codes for CASGGGVGMNTEAFF. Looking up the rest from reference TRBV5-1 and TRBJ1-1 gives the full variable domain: KAGVTQTPRYLIKTRGQQVTLSCSPISGHRSVSWYQQTPGQGLQFLFEYFSETQRNKGNFPGRFSGRQFSNSRSEMNVSTLELGDSALYLCASGGGVGMNTEAFFGQGTRLTVV.

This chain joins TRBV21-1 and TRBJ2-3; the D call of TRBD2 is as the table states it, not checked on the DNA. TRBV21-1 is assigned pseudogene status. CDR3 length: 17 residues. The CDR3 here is CASSKDGVARSSDTQYF. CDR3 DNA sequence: TGTGCCAGCAGCAAAGACGGGGTAGCTAGAAGCTCAGATACGCAGTATTTT.

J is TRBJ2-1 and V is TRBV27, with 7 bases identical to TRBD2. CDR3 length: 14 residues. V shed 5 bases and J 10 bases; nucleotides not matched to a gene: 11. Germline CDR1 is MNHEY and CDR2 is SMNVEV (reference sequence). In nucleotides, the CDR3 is TGTGCCAGCAGTCCCCGACTAGCCTTTGTAGAGCAGTTCTTC. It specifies CASSPRLAFVEQFF.

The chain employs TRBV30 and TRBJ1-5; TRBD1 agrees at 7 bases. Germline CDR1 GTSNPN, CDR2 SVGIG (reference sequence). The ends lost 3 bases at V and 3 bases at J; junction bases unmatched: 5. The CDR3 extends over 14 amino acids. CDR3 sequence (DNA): TGTGCCTGGAGAAGACAGGGACCCAATCAGCCCCAGCATTTT. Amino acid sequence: CAWRRQGPNQPQHF.

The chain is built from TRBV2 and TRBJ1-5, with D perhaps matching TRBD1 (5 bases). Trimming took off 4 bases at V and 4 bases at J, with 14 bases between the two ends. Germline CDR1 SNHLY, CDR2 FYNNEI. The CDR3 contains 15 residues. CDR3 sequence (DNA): TGTGCCAGCAGTGGGGGCCAAGGAGTAAATCAGCCCCAGCATTTT. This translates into CASSGGQGVNQPQHF.

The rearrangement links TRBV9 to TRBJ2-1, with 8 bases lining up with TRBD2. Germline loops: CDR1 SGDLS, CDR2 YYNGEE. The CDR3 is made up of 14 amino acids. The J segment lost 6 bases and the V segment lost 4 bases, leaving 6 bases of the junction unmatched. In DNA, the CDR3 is TGTGCCAGCAGCCCCGGGGGGGACGGCAATGAGCAGTTCTTC. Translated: CASSPGGDGNEQFF.

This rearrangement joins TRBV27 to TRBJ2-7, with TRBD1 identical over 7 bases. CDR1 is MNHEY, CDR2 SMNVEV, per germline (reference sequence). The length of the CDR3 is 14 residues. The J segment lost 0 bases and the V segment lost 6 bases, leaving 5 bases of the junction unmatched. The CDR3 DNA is TGTGCCAGCAGCGGACAGGACAGCTCCTACGAGCAGTACTTC. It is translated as CASSGQDSSYEQYF.

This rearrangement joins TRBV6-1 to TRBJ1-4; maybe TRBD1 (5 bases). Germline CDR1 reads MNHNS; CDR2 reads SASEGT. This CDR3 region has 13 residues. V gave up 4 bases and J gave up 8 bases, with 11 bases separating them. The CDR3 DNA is TGTGCCAGCAGTGTGCAGGGAAACGAAAAACTGTTTTTT. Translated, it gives CASSVQGNEKLFF.

CDR3 nucleotide sequence: TGTGCCAGCAGCCGAAAGACAGGGCAGGCCGGGGAGCTGTTTTTT. Amino acid sequence: CASSRKTGQAGELFF. The gene calls are TRBV2 and TRBJ2-2; 7 bases line up with TRBD1. Germline-derived CDR1 and CDR2 are SNHLY and FYNNEI. V shed 6 bases, J shed 6 bases, and the junction held 10 bases outside the gene matches. This CDR3 spans 15 amino acids.

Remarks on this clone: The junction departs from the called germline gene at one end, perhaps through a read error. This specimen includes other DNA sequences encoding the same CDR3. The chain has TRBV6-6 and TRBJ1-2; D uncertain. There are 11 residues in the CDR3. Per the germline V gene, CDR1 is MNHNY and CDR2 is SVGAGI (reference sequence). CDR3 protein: CASGTNYGYTF. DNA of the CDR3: TGTGCCAGCGGCACGAACTATGGCTACACCTTT.

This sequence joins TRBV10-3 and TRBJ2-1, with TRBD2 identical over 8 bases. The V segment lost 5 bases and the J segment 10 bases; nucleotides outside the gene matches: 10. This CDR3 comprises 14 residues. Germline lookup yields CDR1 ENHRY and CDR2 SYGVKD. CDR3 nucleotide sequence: TGTGCCATCAGTCCCAGCGGGAGTGCGAACGAGCAGTTCTTC. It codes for CAISPSGSANEQFF.

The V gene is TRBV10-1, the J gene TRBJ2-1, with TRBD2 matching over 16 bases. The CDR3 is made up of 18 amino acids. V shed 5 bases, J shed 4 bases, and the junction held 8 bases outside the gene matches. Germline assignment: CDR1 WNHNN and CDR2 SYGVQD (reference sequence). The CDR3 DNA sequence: TGCGCCAGCAGTCGAGCGGGGACTAGCGGGGGGGTTTACAATGAGCAGTTCTTC. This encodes CASSRAGTSGGVYNEQFF.

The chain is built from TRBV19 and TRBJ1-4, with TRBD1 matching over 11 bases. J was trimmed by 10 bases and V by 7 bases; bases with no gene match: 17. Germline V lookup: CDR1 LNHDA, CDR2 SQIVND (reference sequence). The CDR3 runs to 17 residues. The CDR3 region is CASTNLGTGGLDGKLFF. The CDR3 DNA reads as TGTGCCAGTACCAACCTCGGGACAGGGGGTTTAGATGGAAAACTGTTTTTT.

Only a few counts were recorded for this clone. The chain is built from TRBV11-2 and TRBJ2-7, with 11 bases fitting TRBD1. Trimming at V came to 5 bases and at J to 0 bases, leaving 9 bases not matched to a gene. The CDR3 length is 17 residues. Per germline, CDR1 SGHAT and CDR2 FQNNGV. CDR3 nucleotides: TGTGCCAGCAGCCCAGGGACAGGGGGATGGAGCTCCTACGAGCAGTACTTC. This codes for CASSPGTGGWSSYEQYF.

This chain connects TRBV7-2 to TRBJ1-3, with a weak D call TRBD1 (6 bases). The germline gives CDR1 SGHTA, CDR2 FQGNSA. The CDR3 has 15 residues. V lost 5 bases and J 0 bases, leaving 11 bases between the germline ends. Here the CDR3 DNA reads TGTGCCAGCAGCGCCCGGACAGCCTCTGGAAACACCATATATTTT. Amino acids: CASSARTASGNTIYF.